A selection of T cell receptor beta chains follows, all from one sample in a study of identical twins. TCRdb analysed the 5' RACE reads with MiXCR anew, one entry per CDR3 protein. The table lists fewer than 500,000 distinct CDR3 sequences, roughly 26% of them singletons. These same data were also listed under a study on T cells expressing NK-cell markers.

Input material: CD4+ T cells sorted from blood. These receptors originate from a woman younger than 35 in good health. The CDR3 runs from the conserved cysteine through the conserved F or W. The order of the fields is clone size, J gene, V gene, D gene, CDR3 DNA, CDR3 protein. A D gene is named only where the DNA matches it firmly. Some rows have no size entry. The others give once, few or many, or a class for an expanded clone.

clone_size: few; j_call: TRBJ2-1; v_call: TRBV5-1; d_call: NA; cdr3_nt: TGCGCCAGCAGCTGGGACATCTACAATGAGCAGTTCTTC; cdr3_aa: CASSWDIYNEQFF
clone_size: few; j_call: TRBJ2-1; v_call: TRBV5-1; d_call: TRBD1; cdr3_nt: TGCGCCAGCAGCTCCGGGACAGGGGGTATTGGGGAGCAGTTCTTC; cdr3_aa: CASSSGTGGIGEQFF
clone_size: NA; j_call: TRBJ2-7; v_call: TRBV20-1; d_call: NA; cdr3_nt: TGCAGTGCTAGAGATTCTTCCGGGAGCTACGAGCAGTACTTC; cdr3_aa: CSARDSSGSYEQYF
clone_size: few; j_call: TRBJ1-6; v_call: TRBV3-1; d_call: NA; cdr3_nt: TGTGCCAGCAGCCAAGATAGCCGGTTGACACCCCTCCACTTT; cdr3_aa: CASSQDSRLTPLHF
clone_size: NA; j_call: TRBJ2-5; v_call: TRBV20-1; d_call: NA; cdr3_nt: TGCAGTGCTACTCCCGCAGAGACCCAGTACTTC; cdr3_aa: CSATPAETQYF
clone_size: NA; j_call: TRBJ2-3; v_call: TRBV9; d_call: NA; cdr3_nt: TGTGCCAGCAGCTCCGGGAGTGGCAGTTTCACAGATACGCAGTATTTT; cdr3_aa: CASSSGSGSFTDTQYF
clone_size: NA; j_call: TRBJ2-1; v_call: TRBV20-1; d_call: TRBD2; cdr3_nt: TGCAGTGGGGTAGCGGGGTACAATGAGCAGTTCTTC; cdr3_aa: CSGVAGYNEQFF
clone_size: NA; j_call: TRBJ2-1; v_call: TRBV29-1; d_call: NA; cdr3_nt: TGCAGCGTTGTTCCGGGTTCTCCTTACAATGAGCAGTTCTTC; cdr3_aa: CSVVPGSPYNEQFF
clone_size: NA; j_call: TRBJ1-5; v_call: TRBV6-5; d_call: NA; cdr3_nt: TGTGCCAGCAGTTACGTTACAGGGCAGCCCCAGCATTTT; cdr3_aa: CASSYVTGQPQHF
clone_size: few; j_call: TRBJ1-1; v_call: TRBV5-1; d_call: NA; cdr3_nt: TGCGCCAGCAGATCGGGCGACACTGAAGCTTTCTTT; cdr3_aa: CASRSGDTEAFF
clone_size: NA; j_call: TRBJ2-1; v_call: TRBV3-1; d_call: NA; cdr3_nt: TGTGCCAGCAGCCAAGATCCAGCGCGGGCATACAATGAGCAGTTCTTC; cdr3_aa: CASSQDPARAYNEQFF
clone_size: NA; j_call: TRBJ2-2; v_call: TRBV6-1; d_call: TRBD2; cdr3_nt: TGTGCCAGCAGACTAGCGGGAGCGGGGGCGAACACCGGGGAGCTGTTTTTT; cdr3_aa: CASRLAGAGANTGELFF
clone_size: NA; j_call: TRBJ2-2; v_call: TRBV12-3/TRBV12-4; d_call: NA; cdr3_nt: TGTGCCAGCACCCTGGCAGGGCTGTCAAGAGCCGGGGAGCTGTTTTTT; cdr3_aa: CASTLAGLSRAGELFF
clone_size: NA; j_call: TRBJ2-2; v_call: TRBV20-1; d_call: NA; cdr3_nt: TGCAGTGCTAGCGGGGGCCGTGACACCGGGGAGCTGTTTTTT; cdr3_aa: CSASGGRDTGELFF
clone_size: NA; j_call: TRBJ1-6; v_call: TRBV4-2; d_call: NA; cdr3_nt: TGTGCCAGCAGCCAAGATCAAGGTGCAGGAGGTTCACCCCTCCACTTT; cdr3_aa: CASSQDQGAGGSPLHF
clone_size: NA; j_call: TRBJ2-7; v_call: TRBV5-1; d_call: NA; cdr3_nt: TGCGCCAGCAGCTTGGCCGGGGACCTCTACGAGCAGTACTTC; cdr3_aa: CASSLAGDLYEQYF
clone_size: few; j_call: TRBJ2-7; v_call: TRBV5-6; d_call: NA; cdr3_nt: TGTGCCAGCAGCTTGAGGCAGGGGGGCTCCTACGAGCAGTACTTC; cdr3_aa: CASSLRQGGSYEQYF
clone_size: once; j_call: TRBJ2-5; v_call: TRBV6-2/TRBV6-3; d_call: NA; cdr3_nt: TGTGCCAGCAGTTACTCGTGGCGGAACCTAGAGACCCAGTACTTC; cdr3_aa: CASSYSWRNLETQYF
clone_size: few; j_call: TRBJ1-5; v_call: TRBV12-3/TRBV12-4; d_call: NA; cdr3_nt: TGTGCCAGCAGTTCGGGGAGTGGGGCCCAGCATTTT; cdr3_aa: CASSSGSGAQHF
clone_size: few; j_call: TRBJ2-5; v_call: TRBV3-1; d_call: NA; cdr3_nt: TGTGCCAGCAGCCGGGGAGCAGGGACCCAGTACTTC; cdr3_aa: CASSRGAGTQYF
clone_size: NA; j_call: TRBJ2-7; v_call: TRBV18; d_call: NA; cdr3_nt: TGTGCCAGCTCACCAGGGAGCCACCACGAGCAGTACTTC; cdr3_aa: CASSPGSHHEQYF
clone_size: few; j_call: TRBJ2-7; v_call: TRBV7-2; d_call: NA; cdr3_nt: TGTGCCAGCAGCTCTTCAACAGGGGGGGCCTACGAGCAGTACTTC; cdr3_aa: CASSSSTGGAYEQYF
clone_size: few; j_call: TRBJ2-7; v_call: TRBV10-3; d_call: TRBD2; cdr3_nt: TGTGCCATCAGTGAGTCTGATCTAGCGGGAGGATATGAGCAGTACTTC; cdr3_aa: CAISESDLAGGYEQYF
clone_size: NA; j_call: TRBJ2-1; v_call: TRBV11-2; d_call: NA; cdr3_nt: TGTGCCAGCAGCTTCCCATCGGACAGATCGTCTTTTCATGAGCAGTTCTTC; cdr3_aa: CASSFPSDRSSFHEQFF
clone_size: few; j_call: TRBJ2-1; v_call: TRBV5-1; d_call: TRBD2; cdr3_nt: TGCGCCAGCAGCTCTCTAGCGGGAGTCCTGAATGAGCAGTTCTTC; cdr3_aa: CASSSLAGVLNEQFF
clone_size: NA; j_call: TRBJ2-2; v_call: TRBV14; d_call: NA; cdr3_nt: TGTGCCAGCAGCTTGTTTGGGGGAACCGTGGAGCTGTTTTTT; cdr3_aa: CASSLFGGTVELFF
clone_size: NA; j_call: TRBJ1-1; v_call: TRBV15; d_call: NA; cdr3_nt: TGTGCCACCAGCACAGCCGCCCAGGGAGGCACTGAAGCTTTCTTT; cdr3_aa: CATSTAAQGGTEAFF
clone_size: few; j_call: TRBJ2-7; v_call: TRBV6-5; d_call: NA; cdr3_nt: TGTGCCAGCAGTTACCAGGGACTTGGTTACGAGCAGTACTTC; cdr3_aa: CASSYQGLGYEQYF
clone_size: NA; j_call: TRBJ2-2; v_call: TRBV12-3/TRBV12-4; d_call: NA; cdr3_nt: TGTGCCAGCAGTCGCGGTCCGGGGGAGCTGTTTTTT; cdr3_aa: CASSRGPGELFF
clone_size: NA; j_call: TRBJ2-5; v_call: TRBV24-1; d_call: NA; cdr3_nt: TGTGCCACCAGTGTTTCCAGACACCAAGAGACCCAGTACTTC; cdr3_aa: CATSVSRHQETQYF
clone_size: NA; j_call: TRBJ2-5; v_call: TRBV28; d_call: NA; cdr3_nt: TGTGCCAGCAGTTTTAATGTGCGGGACGGGCGGGAGACCCAGTACTTC; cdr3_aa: CASSFNVRDGRETQYF
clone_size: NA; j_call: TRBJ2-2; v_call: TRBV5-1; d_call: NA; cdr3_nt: TGCGCCAGCAGCCAGCAGGACGCGAACACCGGGGAGCTGTTTTTT; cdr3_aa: CASSQQDANTGELFF
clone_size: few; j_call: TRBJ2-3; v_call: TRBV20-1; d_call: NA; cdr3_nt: TGCAGTGCTACTAGCGACTTTGGAGCAGATACGCAGTATTTT; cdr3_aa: CSATSDFGADTQYF
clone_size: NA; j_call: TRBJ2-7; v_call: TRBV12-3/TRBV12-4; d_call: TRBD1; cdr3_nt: TGTGCCAGCAGTTTAGACCAACTGGACAGGGAGCTCCAGCAGTACTTC; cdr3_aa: CASSLDQLDRELQQYF
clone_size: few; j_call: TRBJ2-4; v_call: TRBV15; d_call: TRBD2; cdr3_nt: TGTGCCACCAGCACCAGACTAGCCCTAGCCAAAAACATTCAGTACTTC; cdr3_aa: CATSTRLALAKNIQYF
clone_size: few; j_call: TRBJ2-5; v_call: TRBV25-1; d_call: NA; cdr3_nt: TGTGCCAGCAGTGGTTTTGAGACCCAGTACTTC; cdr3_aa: CASSGFETQYF
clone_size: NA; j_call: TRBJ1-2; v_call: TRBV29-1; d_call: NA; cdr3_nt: TGCAGCGCCCAGGATTTGGGCTATGGCTACACCTTC; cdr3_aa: CSAQDLGYGYTF
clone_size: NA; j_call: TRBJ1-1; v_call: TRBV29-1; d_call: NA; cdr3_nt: TGCAGCGCCGCACAGGCGATGAACACTGAAGCTTTCTTT; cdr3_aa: CSAAQAMNTEAFF